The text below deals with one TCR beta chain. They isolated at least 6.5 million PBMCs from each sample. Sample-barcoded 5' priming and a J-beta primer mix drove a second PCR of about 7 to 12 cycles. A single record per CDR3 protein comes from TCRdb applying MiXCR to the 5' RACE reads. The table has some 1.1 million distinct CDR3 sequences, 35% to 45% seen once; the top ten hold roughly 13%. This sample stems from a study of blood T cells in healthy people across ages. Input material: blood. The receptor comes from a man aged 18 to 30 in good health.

The CDR3 nucleotides are TGCAGTGCTCCCCACAGGAACACCGGGGAGCTGTTTTTT. It is translated as CSAPHRNTGELFF. This chain connects TRBV20-1 to TRBJ2-2; D not resolved. V lost 5 bases to trimming and J lost 1 base, with 8 bases between them. This CDR3 region has 13 residues. The germline gives CDR1 DFQATT, CDR2 SNEGSKA (reference sequence).